These T cell receptor beta chains were read from a single sample in a study of Ad26.COV2.S vaccination and SARS-CoV-2 variants. Repertoires were generated with immunoSEQ multiplex PCR, while TCRdb's copy carries only in-frame clones and drops some. The sample shows just over 350,000 clones, roughly 81% of them seen only once. Sample: peripheral blood, taken in a trial of Ad26.COV2.S vaccine versus placebo. Every receptor here comes from a person between 18 and 60 years old who received the Ad26.COV2.S COVID-19 vaccine or a placebo. Each CDR3 is given with its conserved first and last residue. The D gene is left open where the match is weak. Rows give clone size only sometimes, using once, few, many, or a class for an expanded clone.

size: NA; V: TRBV5-6; D: TRBD1; J: TRBJ2-7; DNA: TGTGCCAGCAGCCTACCGGGACAGGGGGCTTACGAGCAGTACTTC; CDR3: CASSLPGQGAYEQYF
size: once; V: TRBV6-5; D: TRBD1; J: TRBJ1-4; DNA: TGTGCCAGCAGTCCCCGGACAGGGACTGAAAAACTGTTTTTT; CDR3: CASSPRTGTEKLFF
size: NA; V: TRBV6-5; D: NA; J: TRBJ1-4; DNA: TGTGCCAGCCAGGGAGGGTCTGCAACTAATGAAAAACTGTTTTTT; CDR3: CASQGGSATNEKLFF
size: NA; V: TRBV30; D: NA; J: TRBJ1-2; DNA: TGTGCCTGGAGCGCATCGTTAATTAAAGGCTACACCTTC; CDR3: CAWSASLIKGYTF
size: NA; V: TRBV7-9; D: NA; J: TRBJ2-7; DNA: TGTGCCAGCAGCCCGAATGGGTGGTACGAGCAGTACTTC; CDR3: CASSPNGWYEQYF
size: NA; V: TRBV5-1; D: NA; J: TRBJ2-7; DNA: TGCGCCAGCAGCTTCACAGGGCCCTACGAGCAGTACTTC; CDR3: CASSFTGPYEQYF
size: NA; V: TRBV19; D: TRBD1; J: TRBJ1-3; DNA: TGTGCCAGTAGTATCTCGGGACAGGGCGGGAACACCATATATTTT; CDR3: CASSISGQGGNTIYF
size: NA; V: TRBV20-1; D: TRBD1; J: TRBJ1-4; DNA: TGCAGTGCTAGTGGTGTTGGGACAGGGAGTTTGACTAATGAAAAACTGTTTTTT; CDR3: CSASGVGTGSLTNEKLFF
size: NA; V: TRBV24-1; D: TRBD1; J: TRBJ2-2; DNA: TGTGCCACCAGTGATAGTCGACAGGGTAGGACGGAGCTGTTTTTT; CDR3: CATSDSRQGRTELFF
size: few; V: TRBV5-1; D: NA; J: TRBJ2-2; DNA: TGCGCCAGCAGCTTGTCGTATGCGGCCTCGAACACCGGGGAGCTGTTTTTT; CDR3: CASSLSYAASNTGELFF
size: NA; V: TRBV30; D: NA; J: TRBJ2-7; DNA: TGTGCCTGGAGTAAGGACTTTACCTACGAGCAGTACTTC; CDR3: CAWSKDFTYEQYF
size: NA; V: TRBV30; D: NA; J: TRBJ1-2; DNA: TGTGCCTGGAGTACAGGACAACACTACACCTTC; CDR3: CAWSTGQHYTF
size: NA; V: TRBV7-2; D: TRBD1; J: TRBJ1-3; DNA: TGTGCCAGCAGCTTAGAAATGACAGGGCCCTCTGGAAACACCATATATTTT; CDR3: CASSLEMTGPSGNTIYF
size: NA; V: TRBV4-3; D: NA; J: TRBJ1-1; DNA: TGCGCCAGCAGCCAAGAGGACGGGTCCACCGAAGCTTTCTTT; CDR3: CASSQEDGSTEAFF
size: NA; V: TRBV28; D: TRBD1; J: TRBJ2-5; DNA: TGTGCCAGCAGTTTATCTCGGGACAGGGGGCGAGAGACCCAGTACTTC; CDR3: CASSLSRDRGRETQYF
size: NA; V: TRBV24-1; D: NA; J: TRBJ2-1; DNA: TGTGCCACCAGTGATTTGCTGTCGGGTGAGCAGTTCTTC; CDR3: CATSDLLSGEQFF
size: NA; V: TRBV7-2; D: TRBD1; J: TRBJ1-5; DNA: TGTGCCAGCAGACTACAGGGGAGCAATCAGCCCCAGCATTTT; CDR3: CASRLQGSNQPQHF
size: NA; V: TRBV4-1; D: TRBD1; J: TRBJ2-1; DNA: TGCGCCAGCAGCCAACCCGCCGGGACAGTTAACAATGAGCAGTTCTTC; CDR3: CASSQPAGTVNNEQFF
size: few; V: TRBV5-4; D: TRBD1; J: TRBJ1-2; DNA: TGTGCCAGCAGCTTGGAGGACAGGGCCTATGGCTACACCTTC; CDR3: CASSLEDRAYGYTF
size: NA; V: TRBV5-1; D: TRBD2; J: TRBJ2-3; DNA: TGCGCCAGCAGCTTTACCGGGACTAGCGGTATGAACACAGATACGCAGTATTTT; CDR3: CASSFTGTSGMNTDTQYF
size: NA; V: TRBV10-3; D: NA; J: TRBJ2-7; DNA: TGTGCCATCAGTGAGGCGGGAGAGCAGTACTTC; CDR3: CAISEAGEQYF
size: NA; V: TRBV28; D: NA; J: TRBJ2-7; DNA: TGTGCCAGCAGTTTATCCGTACAGCCGTCGGGGCAGTACTTC; CDR3: CASSLSVQPSGQYF
size: NA; V: TRBV24-1; D: NA; J: TRBJ1-4; DNA: TGTGCCACCAGTGGAGGCTACACTAATGAAAAACTGTTTTTT; CDR3: CATSGGYTNEKLFF
size: NA; V: TRBV14; D: NA; J: TRBJ2-3; DNA: TGTGCCAGCAGCCAACGTCAGGGCACAGATACGCAGTATTTT; CDR3: CASSQRQGTDTQYF
size: NA; V: TRBV5-4; D: NA; J: TRBJ2-2; DNA: TGTGCCAGCAGCAACCGACAGGACAACACCGGGGAGCTGTTTTTT; CDR3: CASSNRQDNTGELFF
size: NA; V: TRBV5-4; D: TRBD1; J: TRBJ2-5; DNA: TGTGCCAGCAGCTTGGCCTCGGGACAGGGGCAAGAGACCCAGTACTTC; CDR3: CASSLASGQGQETQYF
size: NA; V: TRBV6-5; D: NA; J: TRBJ2-7; DNA: TGTGCCAGCAGTTACTCGCGGGGAGGATCCTACGAGCAGTACTTC; CDR3: CASSYSRGGSYEQYF
size: NA; V: TRBV11-2; D: TRBD1; J: TRBJ2-7; DNA: TGTGCCAGCAGCTCTGTTTCCGGGACAGGGACCTCCGAGCAGTACTTC; CDR3: CASSSVSGTGTSEQYF